The subject of this entry is one T cell receptor beta chain. The entry originates in a study of blood T cell repertoires in COVID-19. For the study at large: Sample material is recorded as cDNA or gDNA derived from T cells, B-cell-depleted T cells, or PBMCs.

In the study's own analysis: By means of reference gene primer amplification, nucleated cell counts were estimated. The assay was immunoSEQ multiplex PCR, and TCRdb's table has in-frame clones only and misses some. Clone size and the V and J calls come from that table; the DNA yielded D and trimming. The sample holds 200,000 to 250,000 clones, approximately 80% seen once. The study assigned cohorts using participant-reported clinical history. Resolution of symptoms, clearance, or two negative PCRs was present in recovered Cohort 3 donors. The sample consisted of PBMCs or T cells enriched from blood (not recorded which). This receptor was obtained from a man in his 60s who had recovered from COVID-19.

The CDR3 bases are TGTGCCAGCAGTTCTACAGGGGGCCGAGCTAACTATGGCTACACCTTC. It encodes CASSSTGGRANYGYTF. The rearrangement joins TRBV27 to TRBJ1-2, with 9 bases aligning to TRBD1. There are 16 residues in the CDR3. Germline V lookup: CDR1 MNHEY, CDR2 SMNVEV (reference sequence). With 4 bases clipped from V and 0 bases from J, the junction kept 6 bases outside the gene matches.